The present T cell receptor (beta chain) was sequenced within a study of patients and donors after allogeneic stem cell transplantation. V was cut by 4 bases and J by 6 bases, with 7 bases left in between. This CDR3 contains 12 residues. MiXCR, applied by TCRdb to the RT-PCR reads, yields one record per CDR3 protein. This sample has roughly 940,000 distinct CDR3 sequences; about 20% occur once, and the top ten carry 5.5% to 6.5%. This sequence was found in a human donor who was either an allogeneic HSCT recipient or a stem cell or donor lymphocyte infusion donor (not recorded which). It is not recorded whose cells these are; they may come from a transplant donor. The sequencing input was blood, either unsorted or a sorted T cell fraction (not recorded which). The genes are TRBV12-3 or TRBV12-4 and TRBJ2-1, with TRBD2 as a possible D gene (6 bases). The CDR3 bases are TGTGCCAGCAGTTCGACTAGCAATGAGCAGTTCTTC. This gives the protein CASSSTSNEQFF.